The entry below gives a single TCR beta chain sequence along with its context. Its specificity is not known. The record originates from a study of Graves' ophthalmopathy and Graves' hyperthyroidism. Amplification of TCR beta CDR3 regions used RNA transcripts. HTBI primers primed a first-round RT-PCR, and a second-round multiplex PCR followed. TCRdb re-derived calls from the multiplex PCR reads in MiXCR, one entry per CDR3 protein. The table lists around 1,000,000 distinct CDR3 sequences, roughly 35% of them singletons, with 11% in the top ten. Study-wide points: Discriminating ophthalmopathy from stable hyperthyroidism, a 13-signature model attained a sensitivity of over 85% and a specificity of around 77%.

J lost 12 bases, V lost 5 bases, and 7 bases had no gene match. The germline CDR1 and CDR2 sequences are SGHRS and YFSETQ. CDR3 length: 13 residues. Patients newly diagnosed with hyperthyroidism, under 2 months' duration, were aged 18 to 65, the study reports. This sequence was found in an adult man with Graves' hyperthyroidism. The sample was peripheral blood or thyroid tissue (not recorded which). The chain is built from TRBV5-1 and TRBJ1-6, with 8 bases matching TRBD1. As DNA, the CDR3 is TGCGCCAGCAGAAACAGGGGGAAGGAACCCCTCCACTTT. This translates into CASRNRGKEPLHF.